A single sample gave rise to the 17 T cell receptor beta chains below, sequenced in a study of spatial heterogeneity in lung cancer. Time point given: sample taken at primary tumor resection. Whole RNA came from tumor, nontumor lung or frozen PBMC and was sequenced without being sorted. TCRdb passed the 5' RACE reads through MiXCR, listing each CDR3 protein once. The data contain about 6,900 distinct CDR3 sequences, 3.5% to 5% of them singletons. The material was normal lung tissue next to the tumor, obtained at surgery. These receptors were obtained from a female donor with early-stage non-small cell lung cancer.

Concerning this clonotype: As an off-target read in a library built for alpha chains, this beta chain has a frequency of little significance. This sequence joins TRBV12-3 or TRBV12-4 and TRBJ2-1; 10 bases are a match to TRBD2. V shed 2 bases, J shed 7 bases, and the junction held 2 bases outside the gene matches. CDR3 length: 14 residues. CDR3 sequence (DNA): TGTGCCAGCAGTTTATCTAGCGGGGGAAATGAGCAGTTCTTC. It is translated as CASSLSSGGNEQFF.

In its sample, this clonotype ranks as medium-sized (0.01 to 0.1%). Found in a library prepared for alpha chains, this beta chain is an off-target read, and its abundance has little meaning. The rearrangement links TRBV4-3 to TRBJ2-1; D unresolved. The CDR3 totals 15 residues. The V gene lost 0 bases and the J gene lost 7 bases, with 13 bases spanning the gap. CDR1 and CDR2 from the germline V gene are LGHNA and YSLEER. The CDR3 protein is CASSQDVVEINEQFF. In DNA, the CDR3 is TGCGCCAGCAGCCAAGATGTCGTAGAGATTAATGAGCAGTTCTTC.

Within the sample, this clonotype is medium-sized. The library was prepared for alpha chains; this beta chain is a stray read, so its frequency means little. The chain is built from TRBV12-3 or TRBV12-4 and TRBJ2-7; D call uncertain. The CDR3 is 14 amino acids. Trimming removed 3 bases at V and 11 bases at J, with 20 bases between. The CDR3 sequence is CASSFGDVATSEYF. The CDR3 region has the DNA TGTGCCAGCAGTTTCGGCGACGTGGCTACTTCGGAGTACTTC.

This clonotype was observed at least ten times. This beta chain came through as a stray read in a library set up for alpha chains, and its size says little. CDR3 in amino acids: CASSYAAYSYEQYF. The CDR3 bases are TGTGCCAGCAGTTACGCGGCGTACTCCTACGAGCAGTACTTC. V and J are TRBV6-5 and TRBJ2-7, with D uncertain. V lost 2 bases and J 0 bases, leaving 8 bases between the germline ends. This CDR3 is built from 14 residues. The V gene's germline CDR1 is MNHEY and CDR2 SVGAGI.

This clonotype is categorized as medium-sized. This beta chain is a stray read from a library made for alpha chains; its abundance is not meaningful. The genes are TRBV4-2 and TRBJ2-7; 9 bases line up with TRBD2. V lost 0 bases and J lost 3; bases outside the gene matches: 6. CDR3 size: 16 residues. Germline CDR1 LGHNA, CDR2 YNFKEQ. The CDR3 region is CASSQERGGGDYEQYF. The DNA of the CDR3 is TGTGCCAGCAGCCAAGAGCGCGGCGGGGGGGACTACGAGCAGTACTTC.

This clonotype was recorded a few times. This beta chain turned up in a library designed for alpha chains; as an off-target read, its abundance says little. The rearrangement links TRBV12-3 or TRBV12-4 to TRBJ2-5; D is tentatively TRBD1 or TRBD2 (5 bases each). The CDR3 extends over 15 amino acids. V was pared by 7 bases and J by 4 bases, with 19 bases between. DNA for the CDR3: TGTGCCAGCACCCCCCGATCCGGGGCCCTAGAGACCCAGTACTTC. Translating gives CASTPRSGALETQYF.

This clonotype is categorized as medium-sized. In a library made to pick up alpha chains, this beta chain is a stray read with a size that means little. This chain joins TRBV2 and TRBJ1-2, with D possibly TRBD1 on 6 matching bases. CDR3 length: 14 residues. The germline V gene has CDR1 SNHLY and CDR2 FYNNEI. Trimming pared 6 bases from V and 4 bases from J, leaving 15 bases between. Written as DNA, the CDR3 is TGTGCCAGCAGCCGTATGGGGGGCGTCTATGGCTACACCTTC. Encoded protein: CASSRMGGVYGYTF.

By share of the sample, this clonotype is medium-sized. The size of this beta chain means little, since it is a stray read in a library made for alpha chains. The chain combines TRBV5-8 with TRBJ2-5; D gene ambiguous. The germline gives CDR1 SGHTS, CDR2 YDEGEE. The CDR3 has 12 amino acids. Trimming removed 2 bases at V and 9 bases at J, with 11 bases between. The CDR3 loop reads CASSFGGVAQYF. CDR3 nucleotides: TGTGCCAGCAGCTTTGGTGGGGTGGCCCAGTACTTC.

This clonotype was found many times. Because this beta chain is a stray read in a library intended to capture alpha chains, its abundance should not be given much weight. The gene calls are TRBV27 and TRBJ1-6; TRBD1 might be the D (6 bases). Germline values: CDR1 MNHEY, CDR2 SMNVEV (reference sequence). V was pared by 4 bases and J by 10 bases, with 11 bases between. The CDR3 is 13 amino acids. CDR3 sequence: CASSSRGQSPLHF. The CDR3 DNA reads TGTGCCAGCAGTTCCAGGGGTCAATCACCCCTCCACTTT.

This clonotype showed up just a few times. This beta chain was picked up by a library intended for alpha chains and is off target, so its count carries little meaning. The DNA for the CDR3 is TGTGCCAGCTCACCGAGGGAGTCCCACGAGCAGTACTTC. Amino acid sequence: CASSPRESHEQYF. The V and J genes are TRBV18 and TRBJ2-7; the D gene is possibly TRBD2 (5 bases). This CDR3 is 13 amino acids long. V lost 3 bases and J lost 5, with 11 bases in between. CDR1 is KGHSH, CDR2 LQKENI, per germline.

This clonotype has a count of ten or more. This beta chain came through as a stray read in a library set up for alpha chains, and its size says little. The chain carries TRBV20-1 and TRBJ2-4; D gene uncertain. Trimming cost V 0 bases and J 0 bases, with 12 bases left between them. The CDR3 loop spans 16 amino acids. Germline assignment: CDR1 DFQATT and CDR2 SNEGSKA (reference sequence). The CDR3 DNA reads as TGCAGTGCTAGAGATCTCCCTGTTTTAGCCAAAAACATTCAGTACTTC. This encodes CSARDLPVLAKNIQYF.

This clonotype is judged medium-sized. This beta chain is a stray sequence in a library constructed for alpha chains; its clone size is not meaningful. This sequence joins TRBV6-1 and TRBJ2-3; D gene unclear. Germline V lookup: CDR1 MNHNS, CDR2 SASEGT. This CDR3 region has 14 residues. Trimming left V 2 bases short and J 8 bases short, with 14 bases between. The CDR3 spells CASSELRLTGTQYF. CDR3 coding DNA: TGTGCCAGCAGTGAATTGAGGCTTACGGGTACGCAGTATTTT.

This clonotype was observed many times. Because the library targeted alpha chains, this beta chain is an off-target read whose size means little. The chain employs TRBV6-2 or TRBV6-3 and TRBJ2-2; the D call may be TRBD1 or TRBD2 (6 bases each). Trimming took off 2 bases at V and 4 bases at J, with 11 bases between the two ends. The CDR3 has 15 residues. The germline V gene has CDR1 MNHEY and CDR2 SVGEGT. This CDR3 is CASSYLGGSTGELFF. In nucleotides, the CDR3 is TGTGCCAGCAGTTACCTGGGGGGCAGCACCGGGGAGCTGTTTTTT.

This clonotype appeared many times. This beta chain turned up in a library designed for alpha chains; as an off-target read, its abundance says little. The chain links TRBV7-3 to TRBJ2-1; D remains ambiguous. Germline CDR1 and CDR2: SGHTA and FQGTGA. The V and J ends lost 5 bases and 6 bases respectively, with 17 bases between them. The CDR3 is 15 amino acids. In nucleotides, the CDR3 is TGTGCCAGCAGCCCGATAGGGAAATCAGGCAATGAGCAGTTCTTC. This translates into CASSPIGKSGNEQFF.

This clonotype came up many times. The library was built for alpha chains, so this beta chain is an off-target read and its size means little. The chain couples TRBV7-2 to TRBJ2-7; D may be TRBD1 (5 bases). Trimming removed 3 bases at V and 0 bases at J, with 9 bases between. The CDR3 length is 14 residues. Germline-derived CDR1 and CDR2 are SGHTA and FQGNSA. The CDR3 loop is CASSFSQGSYEQYF. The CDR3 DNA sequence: TGTGCCAGCAGCTTCTCCCAGGGCTCCTACGAGCAGTACTTC.

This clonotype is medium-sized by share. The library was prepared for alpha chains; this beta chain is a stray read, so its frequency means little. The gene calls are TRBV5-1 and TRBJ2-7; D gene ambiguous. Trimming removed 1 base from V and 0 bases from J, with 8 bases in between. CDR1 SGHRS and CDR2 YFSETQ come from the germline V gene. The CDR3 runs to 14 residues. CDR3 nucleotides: TGCGCCAGCAGCTTGTTAGCCAGCTCCTACGAGCAGTACTTC. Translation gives CASSLLASSYEQYF.

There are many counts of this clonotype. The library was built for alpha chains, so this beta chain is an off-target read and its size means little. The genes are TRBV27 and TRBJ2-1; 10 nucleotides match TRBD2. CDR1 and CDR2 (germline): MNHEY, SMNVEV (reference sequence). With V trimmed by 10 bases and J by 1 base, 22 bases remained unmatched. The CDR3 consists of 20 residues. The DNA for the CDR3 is TGTGCCACCTCAAAAAGGGGTAGCGGGGGGATCAGCCGATCCTACAATGAGCAGTTCTTC. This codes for CATSKRGSGGISRSYNEQFF.